A single sample gave rise to the 7 T cell receptor beta chains below, sequenced in a study of cytomegalovirus exposure and HLA in healthy donors. It was with 60 Vbeta and 13 Jbeta primers that the PCR ran. Assay used: immunoSEQ multiplex PCR; TCRdb lists only in-frame clones, some missing. The data hold about 150,000 clones, with approximately 73% observed a single time. The sequenced material came from PBMCs. These receptors were taken from a young man in good health and CMV-seropositive.

This rearrangement joins TRBV5-1 to TRBJ2-7; 7 bases are a match to TRBD2. V trimming: 2 bases; J trimming: 7 bases; junction bases outside the gene matches: 9. This CDR3 is built from 14 residues. CDR1 and CDR2 (germline): SGHRS, YFSETQ. In nucleotides, the CDR3 is TGCGCCAGCAGCTTAAGAGGCGGGAGTCAAGAGCAGTACTTC. Encoded protein: CASSLRGGSQEQYF.

This chain uses TRBV7-9 with TRBJ1-4, with a possible D match to TRBD1 (6 bases). CDR1 and CDR2 (germline): SEHNR, FQNEAQ (reference sequence). Trimming shortened V by 7 bases and J by 0 bases, and 12 bases separated the two germline ends. This CDR3 contains 15 residues. DNA of the CDR3: TGTGCCAGCATCCCAGGACAGTCAACTAATGAAAAACTGTTTTTT. Translation: CASIPGQSTNEKLFF.

This sequence joins TRBV25-1 and TRBJ2-1, with 7 bases that match TRBD2. Germline V lookup: CDR1 MGHDK, CDR2 SYGVNS. The CDR3 loop spans 14 amino acids. Unmatched junction bases numbered 3, after V lost 4 bases and J lost 3 bases. Written as DNA, the CDR3 is TGTGCCAGCAGTGTTTCTAGCGGCTACAATGAGCAGTTCTTC. Translation: CASSVSSGYNEQFF.

The chain couples TRBV7-9 to TRBJ2-1; D possibly corresponds to TRBD1 (6 bases). From germline, CDR1 is SEHNR and CDR2 FQNEAQ (reference sequence). V lost 2 bases to trimming and J lost 5 bases, with 10 bases between them. The CDR3 runs 14 residues. The CDR3, as DNA: TGTGCCAGCAGCTTAAGACAGGTAGACAATGAGCAGTTCTTC. This codes for CASSLRQVDNEQFF.

V is TRBV28 and J is TRBJ1-2, with a tentative D call TRBD1 (5 bases). V lost 6 bases, J lost 6 bases, and 14 bases lay in between. This CDR3 has 13 amino acids. CDR1 MDHEN and CDR2 SYDVKM come from the germline V gene. The DNA of the CDR3 is TGTGCCAGCAGGTCGGGACTCTGGCATGGCTACACCTTC. Encoded protein: CASRSGLWHGYTF.

The CDR3 sequence: CASTGTGLIYNEQFF. DNA for the CDR3: TGTGCCAGCACCGGTACGGGACTAATATACAATGAGCAGTTCTTC. The chain employs TRBV7-9 and TRBJ2-1; 7 nucleotides agree with TRBD2. The CDR3 totals 15 residues. V trimming: 7 bases; J trimming: 4 bases; junction bases outside the gene matches: 10. Germline lookup yields CDR1 SEHNR and CDR2 FQNEAQ (reference sequence).

The chain joins TRBV6-5 to TRBJ2-1; D call uncertain. Germline CDR1 is MNHEY and CDR2 is SVGAGI. CDR3 length equals 15 residues. V lost 2 bases, J lost 0 bases, and 8 bases lay in between. The CDR3 region is CASSYTERSYNEQFF. The CDR3 bases are TGTGCCAGCAGTTACACGGAGCGCTCCTACAATGAGCAGTTCTTC.